The entry that follows covers one T cell receptor beta chain sequence. These data belong to a study of blood T cell repertoires in COVID-19. Study overall: Sites in the United States, Italy and Spain provided acute and convalescent COVID-19 samples. The analysed material was cDNA or gDNA that came from T cells, B-cell-depleted T cells, or PBMCs.

CDR1 is MDHEN, CDR2 SYDVKM, per germline. J gave up 3 bases and V 7 bases, and 2 bases lay outside the gene matches. This CDR3 region has 12 residues. TCRdb's copy holds only in-frame clones and misses some; the assay was immunoSEQ multiplex PCR. The profile shows 85,000 to 100,000 clones, less than 85% of them singletons. Sequencing used peripheral blood. The TCR was taken from a woman between 55 and 75 years old with acute or convalescent COVID-19. This sequence joins TRBV28 and TRBJ1-1, with 7 bases aligning to TRBD1. The CDR3: CASTGGYTEAFF. DNA for the CDR3: TGTGCCAGCACAGGGGGATACACTGAAGCTTTCTTT. The variable domain in full, completed from reference TRBV28 and TRBJ1-1, reads DVKVTQSSRYLVKRTGEKVFLECVQDMDHENMFWYRQDPGLGLRLIYFSYDVKMKEKGDIPEGYSVSREKKERFSLILESASTNQTSMYLCASTGGYTEAFFGQGTRLTVV.